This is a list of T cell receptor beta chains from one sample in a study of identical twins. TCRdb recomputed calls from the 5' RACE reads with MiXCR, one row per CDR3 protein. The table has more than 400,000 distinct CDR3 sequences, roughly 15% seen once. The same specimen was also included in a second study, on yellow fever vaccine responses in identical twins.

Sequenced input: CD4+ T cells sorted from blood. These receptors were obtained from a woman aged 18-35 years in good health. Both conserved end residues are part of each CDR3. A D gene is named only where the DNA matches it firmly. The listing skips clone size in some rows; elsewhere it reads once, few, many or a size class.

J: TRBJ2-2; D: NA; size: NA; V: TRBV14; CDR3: CASSTQFGELFF; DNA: TGTGCCAGCAGCACCCAGTTTGGGGAGCTGTTTTTT
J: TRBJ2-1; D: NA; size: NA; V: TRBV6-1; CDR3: CASRRAVELDNEQFF; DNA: TGTGCCAGCAGACGCGCGGTAGAGCTGGACAATGAGCAGTTCTTC
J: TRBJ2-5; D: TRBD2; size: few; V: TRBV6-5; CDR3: CASSYSTSGRETQYF; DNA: TGTGCCAGCAGTTACTCGACTAGCGGGAGGGAGACCCAGTACTTC
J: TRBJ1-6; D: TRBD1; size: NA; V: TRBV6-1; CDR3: CASRDDRGISPLHF; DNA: TGTGCCAGCAGGGACGACAGGGGGATCTCACCCCTCCACTTT
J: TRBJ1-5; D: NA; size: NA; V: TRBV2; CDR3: CASGADDQPQHF; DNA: TGTGCCAGCGGGGCCGATGATCAGCCCCAGCATTTT
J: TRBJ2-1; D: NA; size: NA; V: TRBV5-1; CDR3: CASSFGTPSYNEQFF; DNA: TGCGCCAGCAGCTTCGGGACACCCTCCTACAATGAGCAGTTCTTC
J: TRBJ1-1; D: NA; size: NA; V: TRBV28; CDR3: CASTQHGVNTEAFF; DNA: TGTGCCAGCACCCAACACGGAGTGAACACTGAAGCTTTCTTT
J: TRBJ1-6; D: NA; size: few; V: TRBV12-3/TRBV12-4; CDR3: CASSRRGAATGSPLHF; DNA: TGTGCCAGCAGCCGACGGGGGGCCGCTACCGGGTCACCCCTCCACTTT
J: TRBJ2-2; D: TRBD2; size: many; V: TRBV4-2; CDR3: CASSQVGLAESTGELFF; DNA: TGTGCCAGCAGCCAAGTAGGACTAGCGGAAAGCACCGGGGAGCTGTTTTTT
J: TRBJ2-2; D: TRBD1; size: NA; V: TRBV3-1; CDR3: CASTTGSSYTGELFF; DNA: TGTGCCAGCACGACAGGGTCTTCTTACACCGGGGAGCTGTTTTTT
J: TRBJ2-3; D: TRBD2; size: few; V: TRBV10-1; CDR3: CASSDPVAGLSTDTQYF; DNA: TGCGCCAGCAGTGACCCCGTAGCGGGGCTTAGCACAGATACGCAGTATTTT
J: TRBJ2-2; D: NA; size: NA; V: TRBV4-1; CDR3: CASSLTGQTNTGELFF; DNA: TGCGCCAGCAGCTTAACAGGGCAAACGAACACCGGGGAGCTGTTTTTT
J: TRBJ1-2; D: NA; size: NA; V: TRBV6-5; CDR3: CASGSSGYGYTF; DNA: TGTGCCAGCGGCAGCTCCGGCTATGGCTACACCTTC
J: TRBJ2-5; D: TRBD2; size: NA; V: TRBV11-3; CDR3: CASSFSGGAYETQYF; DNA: TGTGCCAGCAGCTTTAGCGGGGGGGCCTACGAGACCCAGTACTTC
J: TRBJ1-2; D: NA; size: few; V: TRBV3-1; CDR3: CASSSTGGGYTF; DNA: TGTGCCAGCAGCTCCACGGGGGGTGGCTACACCTTC
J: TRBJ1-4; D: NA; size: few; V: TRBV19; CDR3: CASNHPPATNEKLFF; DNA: TGTGCCAGTAATCACCCACCGGCAACTAATGAAAAACTGTTTTTT
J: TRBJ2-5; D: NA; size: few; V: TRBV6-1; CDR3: CASSEQGRKETQYF; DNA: TGTGCCAGCAGTGAGCAGGGGCGCAAAGAGACCCAGTACTTC
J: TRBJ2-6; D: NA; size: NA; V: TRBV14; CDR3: CASSYTGISGANVLTF; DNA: TGTGCCAGCAGCTACACAGGGATTTCTGGGGCCAACGTCCTGACTTTC
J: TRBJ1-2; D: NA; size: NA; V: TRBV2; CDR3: CASSEPAGGYTF; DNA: TGTGCCAGCAGTGAACCGGCGGGGGGCTACACCTTC
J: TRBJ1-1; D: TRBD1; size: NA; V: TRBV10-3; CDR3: CAIGWDRGNTEAFF; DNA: TGTGCCATCGGCTGGGACAGGGGGAACACTGAAGCTTTCTTT
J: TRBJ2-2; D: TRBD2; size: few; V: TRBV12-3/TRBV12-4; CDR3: CASSMLADNTGELFF; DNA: TGTGCCAGCAGTATGCTAGCGGATAACACCGGGGAGCTGTTTTTT
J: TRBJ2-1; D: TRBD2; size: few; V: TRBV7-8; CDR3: CASSSRGLADYNEQFF; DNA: TGTGCCAGCAGCTCAAGAGGGCTAGCGGACTACAATGAGCAGTTCTTC
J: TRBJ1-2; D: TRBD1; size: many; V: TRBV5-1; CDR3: CASSSSRGGSYGYTF; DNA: TGCGCCAGCAGCTCAAGCAGGGGGGGTTCCTATGGCTACACCTTC
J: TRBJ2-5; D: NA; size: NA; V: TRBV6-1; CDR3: CASGTDLVGTQYF; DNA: TGTGCCAGCGGAACTGACTTAGTAGGGACCCAGTACTTC
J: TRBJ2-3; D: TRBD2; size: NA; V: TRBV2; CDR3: CASSDEAGGPDTQYF; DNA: TGTGCCAGCAGTGACGAGGCGGGAGGTCCAGATACGCAGTATTTT